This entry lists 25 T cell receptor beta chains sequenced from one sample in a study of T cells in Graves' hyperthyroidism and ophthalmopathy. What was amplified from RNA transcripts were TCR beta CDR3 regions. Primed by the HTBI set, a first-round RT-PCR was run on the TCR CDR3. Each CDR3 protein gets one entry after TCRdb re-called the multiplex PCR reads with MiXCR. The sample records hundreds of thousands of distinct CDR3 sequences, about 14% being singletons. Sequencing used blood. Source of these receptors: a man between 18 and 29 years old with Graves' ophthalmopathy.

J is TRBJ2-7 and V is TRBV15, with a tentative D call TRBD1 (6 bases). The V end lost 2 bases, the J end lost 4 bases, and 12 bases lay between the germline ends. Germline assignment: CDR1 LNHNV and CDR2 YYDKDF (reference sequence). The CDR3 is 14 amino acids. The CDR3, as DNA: TGTGCCACCAGCAGACAGCAGGGGACGTACGAGCAGTACTTC. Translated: CATSRQQGTYEQYF. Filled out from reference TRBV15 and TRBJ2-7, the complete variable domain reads DAMVIQNPRYQVTQFGKPVTLSCSQTLNHNVMYWYQQKSSQAPKLLFHYYDKDFNNEADTPDNFQSRRPNTSFCFLDIRSPGLGDTAMYLCATSRQQGTYEQYFGPGTRLTVT.

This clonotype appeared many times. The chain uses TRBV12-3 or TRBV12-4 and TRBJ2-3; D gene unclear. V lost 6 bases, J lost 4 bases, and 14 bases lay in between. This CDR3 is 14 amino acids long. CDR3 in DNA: TGTGCCAGCAGCGACGGTCGGAATCCAGATACGCAGTATTTT. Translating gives CASSDGRNPDTQYF.

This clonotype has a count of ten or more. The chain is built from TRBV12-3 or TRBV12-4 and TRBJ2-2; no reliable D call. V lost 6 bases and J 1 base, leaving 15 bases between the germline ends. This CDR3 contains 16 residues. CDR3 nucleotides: TGTGCCAGCAGCCCGTGGGCAGAAAAGAACACCGGGGAGCTGTTTTTT. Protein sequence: CASSPWAEKNTGELFF.

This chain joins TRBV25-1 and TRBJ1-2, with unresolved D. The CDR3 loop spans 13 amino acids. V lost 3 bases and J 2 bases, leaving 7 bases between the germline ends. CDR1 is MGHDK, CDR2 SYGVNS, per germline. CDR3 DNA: TGTGCCAGCAGTGACCCGGGGAACTATGGCTACACCTTC. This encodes CASSDPGNYGYTF.

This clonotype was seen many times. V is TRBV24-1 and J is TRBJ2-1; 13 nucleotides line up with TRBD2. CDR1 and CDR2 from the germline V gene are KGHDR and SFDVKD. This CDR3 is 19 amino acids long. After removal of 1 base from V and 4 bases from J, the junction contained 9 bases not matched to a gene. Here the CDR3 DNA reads TGTGCCACCAGTGATTTTGGGACTAGCGGGAAGGTCGGGTACAATGAGCAGTTCTTC. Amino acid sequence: CATSDFGTSGKVGYNEQFF.

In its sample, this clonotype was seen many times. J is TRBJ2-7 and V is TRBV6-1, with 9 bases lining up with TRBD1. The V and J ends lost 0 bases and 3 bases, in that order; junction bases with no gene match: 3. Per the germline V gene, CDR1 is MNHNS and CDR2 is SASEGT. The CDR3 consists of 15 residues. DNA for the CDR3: TGTGCCAGCAGTGAAGCACAGGGGGCGGGCTACGAGCAGTACTTC. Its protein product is CASSEAQGAGYEQYF.

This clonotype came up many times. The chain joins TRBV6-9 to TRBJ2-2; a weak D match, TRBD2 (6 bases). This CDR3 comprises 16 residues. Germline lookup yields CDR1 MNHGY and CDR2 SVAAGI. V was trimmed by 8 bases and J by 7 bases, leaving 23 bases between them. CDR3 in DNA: TGTGCCAGCCGGGAAGGGGCAGGGAGGTCGAACGGGGAGCTGTTTTTT. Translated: CASREGAGRSNGELFF.

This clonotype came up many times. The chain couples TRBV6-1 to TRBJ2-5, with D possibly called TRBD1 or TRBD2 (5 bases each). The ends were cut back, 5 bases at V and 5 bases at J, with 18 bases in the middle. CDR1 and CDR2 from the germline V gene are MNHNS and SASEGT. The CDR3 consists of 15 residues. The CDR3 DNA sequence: TGTGCCAGCAGTTACGCGGAGGCAGGGCGGGAGACCCAGTACTTC. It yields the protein CASSYAEAGRETQYF.

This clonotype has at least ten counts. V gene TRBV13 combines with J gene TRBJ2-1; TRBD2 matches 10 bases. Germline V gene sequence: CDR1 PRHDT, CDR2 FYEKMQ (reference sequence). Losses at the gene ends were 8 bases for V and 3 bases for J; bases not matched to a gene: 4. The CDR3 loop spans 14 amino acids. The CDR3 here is CASQERGGYNEQFF. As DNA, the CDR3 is TGTGCCAGCCAAGAGCGGGGGGGCTACAATGAGCAGTTCTTC.

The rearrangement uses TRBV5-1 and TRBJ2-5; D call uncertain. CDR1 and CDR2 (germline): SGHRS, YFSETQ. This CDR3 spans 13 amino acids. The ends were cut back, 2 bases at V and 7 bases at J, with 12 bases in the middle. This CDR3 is CASSLNHGTTQYF. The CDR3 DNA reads TGCGCCAGCAGCTTAAATCACGGAACGACCCAGTACTTC.

CDR3 region: CASSMWQGSADTQYF. For the CDR3, the DNA is TGTGCCAGTAGTATGTGGCAGGGAAGCGCAGATACGCAGTATTTT. The V gene is TRBV19, the J gene TRBJ2-3; D might be TRBD1 (5 bases). Germline values: CDR1 LNHDA, CDR2 SQIVND (reference sequence). The CDR3 runs to 15 residues. Trimming left V 3 bases short and J 4 bases short, with 14 bases between. The full variable domain, rest sourced from reference TRBV19 and TRBJ2-3, is DGGITQSPKYLFRKEGQNVTLSCEQNLNHDAMYWYRQDPGQGLRLIYYSQIVNDFQKGDIAEGYSVSREKKESFPLTVTSAQKNPTAFYLCASSMWQGSADTQYFGPGTRLTVL.

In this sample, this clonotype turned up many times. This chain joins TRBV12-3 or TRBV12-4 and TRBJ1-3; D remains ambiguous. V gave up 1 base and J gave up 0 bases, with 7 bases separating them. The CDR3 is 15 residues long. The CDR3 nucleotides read TGTGCCAGCAGTTTAGACGGTATCTCTGGAAACACCATATATTTT. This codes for CASSLDGISGNTIYF.

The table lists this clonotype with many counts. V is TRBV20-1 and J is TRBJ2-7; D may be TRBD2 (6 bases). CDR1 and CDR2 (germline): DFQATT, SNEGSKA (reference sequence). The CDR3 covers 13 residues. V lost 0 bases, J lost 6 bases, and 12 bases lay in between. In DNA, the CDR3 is TGCAGTGCTAGAGATCCGGAGGGTGTCGAGCAGTACTTC. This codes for CSARDPEGVEQYF.

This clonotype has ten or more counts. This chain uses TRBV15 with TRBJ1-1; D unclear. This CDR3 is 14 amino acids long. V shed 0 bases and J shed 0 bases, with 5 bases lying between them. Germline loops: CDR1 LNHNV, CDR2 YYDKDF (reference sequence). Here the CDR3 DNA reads TGTGCCACCAGCAGAGATCGATTGAACACTGAAGCTTTCTTT. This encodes CATSRDRLNTEAFF.

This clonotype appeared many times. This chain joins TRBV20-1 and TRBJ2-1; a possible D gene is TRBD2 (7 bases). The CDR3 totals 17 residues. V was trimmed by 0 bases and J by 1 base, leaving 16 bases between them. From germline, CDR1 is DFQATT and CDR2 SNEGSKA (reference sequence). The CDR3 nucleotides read TGCAGTGCTAGAGATGGGGGGGCGATCTGGTCCTACAATGAGCAGTTCTTC. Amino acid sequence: CSARDGGAIWSYNEQFF.

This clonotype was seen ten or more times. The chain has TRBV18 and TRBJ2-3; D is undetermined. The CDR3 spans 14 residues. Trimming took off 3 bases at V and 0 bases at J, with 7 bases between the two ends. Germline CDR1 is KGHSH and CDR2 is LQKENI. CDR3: CASSPPVSTDTQYF. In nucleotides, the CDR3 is TGTGCCAGCTCACCCCCAGTTAGCACAGATACGCAGTATTTT.

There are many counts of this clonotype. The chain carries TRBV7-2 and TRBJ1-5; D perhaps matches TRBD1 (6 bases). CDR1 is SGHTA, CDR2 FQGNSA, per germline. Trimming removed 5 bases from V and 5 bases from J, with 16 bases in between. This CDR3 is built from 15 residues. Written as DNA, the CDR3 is TGTGCCAGCAGCAGGAGGGGGGACATCGATCAGCCCCAGCATTTT. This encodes CASSRRGDIDQPQHF.

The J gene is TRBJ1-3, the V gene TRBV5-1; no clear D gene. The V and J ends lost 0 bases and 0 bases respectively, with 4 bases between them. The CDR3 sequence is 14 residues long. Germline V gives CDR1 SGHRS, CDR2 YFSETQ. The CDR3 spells CASSLAPSGNTIYF. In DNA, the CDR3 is TGCGCCAGCAGCTTGGCCCCCTCTGGAAACACCATATATTTT.

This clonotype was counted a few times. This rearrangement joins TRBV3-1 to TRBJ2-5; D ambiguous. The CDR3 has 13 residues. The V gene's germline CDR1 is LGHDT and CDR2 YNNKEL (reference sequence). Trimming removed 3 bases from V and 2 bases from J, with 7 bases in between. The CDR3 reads CASSQNFQETQYF. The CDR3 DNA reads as TGTGCCAGCAGCCAGAATTTTCAAGAGACCCAGTACTTC.

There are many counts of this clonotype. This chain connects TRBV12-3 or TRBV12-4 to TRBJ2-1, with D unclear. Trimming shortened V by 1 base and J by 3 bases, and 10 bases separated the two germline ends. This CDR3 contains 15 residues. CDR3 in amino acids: CASSLEGKSYNEQFF. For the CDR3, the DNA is TGTGCCAGCAGTTTAGAGGGAAAAAGCTACAATGAGCAGTTCTTC.

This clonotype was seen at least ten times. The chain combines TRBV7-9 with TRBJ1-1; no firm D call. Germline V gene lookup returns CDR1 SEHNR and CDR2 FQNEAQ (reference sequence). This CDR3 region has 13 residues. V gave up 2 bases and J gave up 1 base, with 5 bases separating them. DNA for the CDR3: TGTGCCAGCAGCTTATACCAGAACACTGAAGCTTTCTTT. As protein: CASSLYQNTEAFF. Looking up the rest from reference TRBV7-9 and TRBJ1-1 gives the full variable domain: DTGVSQNPRHKITKRGQNVTFRCDPISEHNRLYWYRQTLGQGPEFLTYFQNEAQLEKSRLLSDRFSAERPKGSFSTLEIQRTEQGDSAMYLCASSLYQNTEAFFGQGTRLTVV.

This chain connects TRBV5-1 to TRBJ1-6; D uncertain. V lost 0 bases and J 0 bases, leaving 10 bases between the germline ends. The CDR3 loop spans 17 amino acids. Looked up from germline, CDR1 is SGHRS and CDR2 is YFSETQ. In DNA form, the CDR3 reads TGCGCCAGCAGCTTGGATAGACAACGCTCCTATAATTCACCCCTCCACTTT. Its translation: CASSLDRQRSYNSPLHF.

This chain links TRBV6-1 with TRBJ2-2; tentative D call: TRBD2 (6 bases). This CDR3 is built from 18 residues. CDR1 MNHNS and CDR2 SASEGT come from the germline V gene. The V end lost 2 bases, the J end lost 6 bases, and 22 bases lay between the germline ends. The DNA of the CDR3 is TGTGCCAGCAGTGAACGGTTAAATTGGGGGAGGAGGTCCGGGGAGCTGTTTTTT. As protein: CASSERLNWGRRSGELFF.

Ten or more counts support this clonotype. The CDR3 reads CASSTGPGQQLYEQYF. CDR3 in DNA: TGCGCCAGCAGCACAGGGCCCGGACAGCAGCTATACGAGCAGTACTTC. J is TRBJ2-7 and V is TRBV5-1; TRBD1 is a possible D gene (6 bases). Per germline, CDR1 SGHRS and CDR2 YFSETQ. The CDR3 is made up of 16 amino acids. V lost 4 bases, J lost 4 bases, and 21 bases lay in between.

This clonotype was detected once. The chain's CDR3 is CASSTTGGRDYNEQYF. CDR3 DNA sequence: TGTGCCAGTAGTACCACAGGGGGCCGGGACTACAATGAGCAGTACTTC. The J gene is TRBJ2-1, the V gene TRBV19; TRBD1 matches at 9 bases. With the DNA end fitting TRBJ2-7 better, the J assignment may be wrong. The germline CDR1 and CDR2 sequences are LNHDA and SQIVND (reference sequence). CDR3 length: 16 amino acids.